The rows below give T cell receptor beta chains drawn from one sample of a study of identical twins. MiXCR, applied by TCRdb to the 5' RACE reads, yields one record per CDR3 protein. This table holds around 670,000 distinct CDR3 sequences, roughly 6.2% found once. The sequenced sample was naive T cells sorted from blood. The source of these receptors is a man between 18 and 29 years old in good health. Each CDR3 is given with its conserved first and last residue. A D gene is named only where the DNA matches it firmly. Size tells how often a clone was seen (once, few, many) or the class of an expanded clone, and some rows leave it out.

>TRBJ2-2|NA|TRBV6-1|NA
TGTGCCAGCAACAAACGGACAGACACCGGGGAGCTGTTTTTT
CASNKRTDTGELFF
>TRBJ2-1|NA|TRBV18|NA
TGTGCCAGCTCACCATTAATGGCCCAGGGGTACAATGAGCAGTTCTTC
CASSPLMAQGYNEQFF
>TRBJ2-1|NA|TRBV7-2|TRBD1
TGTGCCAGCACCGGGACAGGGTCCTCTGGCTCCTACAATGAGCAGTTCTTC
CASTGTGSSGSYNEQFF
>TRBJ1-6|few|TRBV27|NA
TGTGCCAGCAGTTGGGGCCTAAGCTCCTATAATTCACCCCTCCACTTT
CASSWGLSSYNSPLHF
>TRBJ2-1|many|TRBV12-3/TRBV12-4|NA
TGTGCCAGCAGTTTGTCGAGCGGTGTCAATGAGCAGTTCTTC
CASSLSSGVNEQFF
>TRBJ2-3|NA|TRBV5-1|TRBD1
TGCGCCAGCAGCCGGGGGACAGGGATCACAGATACGCAGTATTTT
CASSRGTGITDTQYF
>TRBJ2-2|NA|TRBV3-1|NA
TGTGCCAGCAGCCGCGGCCCAGCGGGCACGAACACCGGGGAGCTGTTTTTT
CASSRGPAGTNTGELFF
>TRBJ2-3|many|TRBV27|NA
TGTGCCAGCAGGGAGGAGGGGGCGACAGATACGCAGTATTTT
CASREEGATDTQYF
>TRBJ2-5|many|TRBV6-5|TRBD2
TGTGCCAGCAGTTACGCTTCGGGACTACAAGAGACCCAGTACTTC
CASSYASGLQETQYF
>TRBJ2-5|many|TRBV12-5|TRBD2
TGTGCTAGTGGCTCCACTAGCGGGGGGAACCAAGAGACCCAGTACTTC
CASGSTSGGNQETQYF
>TRBJ2-1|NA|TRBV2|NA
TGTGCCAGCACCACTCTTATCTCTGGGAGGTATGAGCAGTTCTTC
CASTTLISGRYEQFF
>TRBJ2-3|few|TRBV27|TRBD1
TGTGCCAGCAGTTTTCTGGACAGGGCGCCTCGGGATACGCAGTATTTT
CASSFLDRAPRDTQYF
>TRBJ1-2|few|TRBV25-1|NA
TGTGCCAGCAGTGAATTGATCCCAGCTAACTATGGCTACACCTTC
CASSELIPANYGYTF
>TRBJ2-2|NA|TRBV5-1|NA
TGCGCCAGCACCATGACGGCCGGGGAGCTGTTTTTT
CASTMTAGELFF
>TRBJ2-3|few|TRBV7-9|NA
TGTGCCAGCAGCCCAATAGCGAAAGACACAGATACGCAGTATTTT
CASSPIAKDTDTQYF
>TRBJ2-1|NA|TRBV5-1|TRBD2
TGCGCCAGCAGCGCGGGACTAGCGGAGATTCAGTTCTTC
CASSAGLAEIQFF
>TRBJ2-1|NA|TRBV27|TRBD2
TGTGCCAGCAGTTTTGCCCCCGTTCTAGCGGGAGACAATGAGCAGTTCTTC
CASSFAPVLAGDNEQFF
>TRBJ1-2|many|TRBV5-1|TRBD1
TGCGCCAGCAGCTCAACTACCGGGACAGCGAACCTCTATGGCTACACCTTC
CASSSTTGTANLYGYTF
>TRBJ2-1|many|TRBV24-1|NA
TGTGCCACCAGTGATTCCGGGACTTTAAACAATGAGCAGTTCTTC
CATSDSGTLNNEQFF
>TRBJ2-2|NA|TRBV7-9|NA
TGTGCCAGCAGCTTAGTTGGCCCTACGGGGGCCACCGGGGAGCTGTTTTTT
CASSLVGPTGATGELFF